The clone carrying this T cell receptor (beta chain) was detected many times. Its antigen is not known. This record comes from a study of T-cell reconstitution after alpha-beta-depleted transplantation in children. General study results and limits: Approximately two months post-transplant, alpha-beta T cells reportedly originated from several hundred expanded graft clones. Recipient T cells and thymic progenitors that survived gave rise to the high TCRbeta diversity observed at day 60 in some patients. Most T-cell counts and diversity one year after the transplant came from T cells that were newly produced.

The CDR3 runs to 14 residues. The germline V gene encodes CDR1 KGHDR and CDR2 SFDVKD. The V end was cut by 3 bases, the J end by 4 bases, with 11 bases between. A library of TCRbeta sequences, prepared with unique molecular identifiers, was generated. A single record per CDR3 protein comes from TCRdb applying MiXCR to the PCR reads. The table has 250,000 to 300,000 distinct CDR3 sequences, about 9.5% seen once. The chain joins TRBV24-1 to TRBJ1-2, with D unclear. Source: PBMCs, taken before TCRalphabeta/CD19-depleted stem cell transplant. The receptor's source is a boy in the first two years of life with acute myeloid leukemia, due to receive a stem cell transplant. The CDR3 reads CATSDPIDGYGYTF. The CDR3 DNA follows: TGTGCCACCAGTGATCCCATAGACGGCTATGGCTACACCTTC.